The present TCR beta chain was sequenced within a study of beta chain features in type 1 diabetes. Findings of the study overall: Type 1 diabetes patients had moderately but significantly shorter TCRB CDR3s in all four CD4+ subsets.

Comment on this clone: Its antigen is as yet unknown.

Sorting based on CD45RO/CCR7/CD25/CD127/CD95/CD27 separated CD4+ naive, central memory, regulatory and stem cell-like memory cells. This CDR3 contains 16 residues. The trim removed 7 bases at V and 0 bases at J, leaving 14 bases unmatched. Germline V gene lookup returns CDR1 SQVTM and CDR2 ANQGSEA. As every portion of the isolated RNA was reverse transcribed, the sequencing read expressed TCRB transcripts. Naive, central memory and regulatory T cell samples averaged roughly 3.6 million immunoSEQ reads each. Measured with immunoSEQ multiplex PCR; TCRdb has only the in-frame clones, and not every one. The data contain 500,000 to 850,000 clones, about 14% of them singletons.

This TCR derives from a man between 18 and 35 years old with type 1 diabetes. The J gene is TRBJ1-1, the V gene TRBV29-1, with TRBD1 matching 7 bases. The sequenced sample consisted of naive CD4+ T cells from blood. CDR3 in amino acids: CSARGTGTAMNTEAFF. The CDR3 region has the DNA TGCAGCGCCAGGGGAACCGGGACAGCCATGAACACTGAAGCTTTCTTT. The whole variable domain, remainder taken from reference TRBV29-1 and TRBJ1-1, is SAVISQKPSRDICQRGTSLTIQCQVDSQVTMMFWYRQQPGQSLTLIATANQGSEATYESGFVIDKFPISRPNLTFSTLTVSNMSPEDSSIYLCSARGTGTAMNTEAFFGQGTRLTVV.